One and the same sample provided the 12 T cell receptor beta chains below, sequenced in a study of blood T cell repertoires in COVID-19. TCRdb's table, derived via immunoSEQ multiplex PCR, lists solely in-frame clones and lacks some. The sample gives about 48,000 clones, over 80% of which show up once; approximately 54% is in the top ten. The sample consisted of peripheral blood. The receptor set was obtained from a man aged 65 to 79 with acute or convalescent COVID-19.

The chain uses TRBV5-5 and TRBJ2-7; D is undetermined. This CDR3 spans 13 amino acids. Germline CDR1 is SGHKS and CDR2 is YYEKEE (reference sequence). Trimming shortened V by 0 bases and J by 1 base, and 5 bases separated the two germline ends. The CDR3 is CASSLVISYEQYF. CDR3 bases: TGTGCCAGCAGCTTGGTAATATCCTACGAGCAGTACTTC.

V is TRBV7-2 and J is TRBJ1-1, with D hard to call. Germline CDR1 SGHTA, CDR2 FQGNSA. The germline V and J ends were trimmed by 1 base and 8 bases, with 17 bases remaining between them. This CDR3 comprises 15 residues. The CDR3 coding sequence is TGTGCCAGCAGCTTAGTATTTGGCGGCGATCAAGAAGCTTTCTTT. Its protein is CASSLVFGGDQEAFF.

V and J are TRBV4-2 and TRBJ1-1; 7 bases agree with TRBD1. V gave up 4 bases and J gave up 5 bases; unmatched junction bases: 10. The germline V gene has CDR1 LGHNA and CDR2 YNFKEQ. There are 15 residues in the CDR3. CDR3 region: CASSLGQEARTEAFF. The CDR3, as DNA: TGTGCCAGCAGCCTTGGACAGGAGGCACGGACTGAAGCTTTCTTT.

Notes on this clone: Other nucleotide sequences in the sample specify the same CDR3. The chain uses TRBV11-2 and TRBJ2-2; D uncertain. This CDR3 region has 12 residues. V gave up 2 bases and J gave up 6 bases, with 4 bases separating them. CDR1 is SGHAT, CDR2 FQNNGV, per germline. Here the CDR3 reads CASSLLAGELFF. DNA of the CDR3: TGTGCCAGCAGCTTATTAGCCGGGGAGCTGTTTTTT.

The rearrangement links TRBV4-1 to TRBJ2-4; D might be TRBD1 (5 bases). Germline CDR1 MGHRA, CDR2 YSYEKL. The CDR3 length is 16 residues. V was clipped by 3 bases and J by 1 base, with 13 bases between them. The CDR3 DNA follows: TGCGCCAGCAGCCATAGGGGATGGACGGCCAAAAACATTCAGTACTTC. It specifies CASSHRGWTAKNIQYF.

The V gene is TRBV19, the J gene TRBJ1-1, with D hard to call. Deletions cut 3 bases from V and 4 bases from J, with 9 bases between. CDR3 length: 13 residues. Germline-derived CDR1 and CDR2 are LNHDA and SQIVND (reference sequence). The CDR3 DNA reads TGTGCCAGTAGTATTCGAGTACTCACTGAAGCTTTCTTT. Translated: CASSIRVLTEAFF.

The V call is TRBV7-2, the J call TRBJ1-5; no definite D call. This CDR3 spans 16 amino acids. Trimming stripped 5 bases from V and 1 base from J, with 15 bases between. Germline CDR1 and CDR2: SGHTA and FQGNSA. For the CDR3, the DNA is TGTGCCAGCAGCCCAGGCAACACGGCGAGCAATCAGCCCCAGCATTTT. It translates to CASSPGNTASNQPQHF. Supplemented by reference TRBV7-2 and TRBJ1-5, the full variable domain reads GAGVSQSPSNKVTEKGKDVELRCDPISGHTALYWYRQSLGQGLEFLIYFQGNSAPDKSGLPSDRFSAERTGGSVSTLTIQRTQQEDSAVYLCASSPGNTASNQPQHFGDGTRLSIL.

The J gene is TRBJ1-4, the V gene TRBV9, with unresolved D. Germline CDR1 reads SGDLS; CDR2 reads YYNGEE. V lost 8 bases and J lost 8, with 19 bases in between. The length of the CDR3 is 14 residues. CDR3 bases: TGTGCCAGTTCCCCAATAGGATCGGGAGAAAAACTGTTTTTT. Encoded protein: CASSPIGSGEKLFF.

This sequence joins TRBV18 and TRBJ1-1; D not certain. The CDR3 loop spans 13 amino acids. V shed 7 bases and J shed 1 base, with 10 bases lying between them. The germline V gene has CDR1 KGHSH and CDR2 LQKENI. The CDR3 here is CASCGEKNTEAFF. The CDR3 DNA is TGTGCCAGCTGCGGGGAGAAGAACACTGAAGCTTTCTTT.

This clone was seen just once. The J gene is TRBJ1-4, the V gene TRBV28; 9 bases agree with TRBD1. Germline trimming cut 3 bases from V and 8 bases from J; bases unmatched to any gene: 10. Looked up from germline, CDR1 is MDHEN and CDR2 is SYDVKM. The CDR3 is 16 residues long. CDR3 in amino acids: CASSLIRQGGWEKLFF. For the CDR3, the DNA is TGTGCCAGCAGTTTGATCCGACAGGGGGGTTGGGAAAAACTGTTTTTT.

The gene calls are TRBV6-5 and TRBJ1-2; D perhaps matches TRBD1 (5 bases). CDR3 length equals 12 residues. CDR1 is MNHEY, CDR2 SVGAGI, per germline. The V end was cut by 6 bases, the J end by 10 bases, with 15 bases between. The CDR3 bases are TGTGCCAGCAGACCCGACAGTTCCTTCTACACCTTC. This sequence encodes CASRPDSSFYTF.

This clone has just a few counts. V is TRBV5-6 and J is TRBJ1-4, with D perhaps TRBD1 (5 bases). Germline values: CDR1 SGHDT, CDR2 YYEEEE. V was clipped by 4 bases and J by 3 bases, with 7 bases between them. The CDR3 runs to 13 residues. CDR3 region: CASSKTANEKLFF. The CDR3 DNA follows: TGTGCCAGCAGCAAGACAGCTAATGAAAAACTGTTTTTT.